This T cell receptor beta chain was documented in a study of T cells in Graves' hyperthyroidism and ophthalmopathy. Amplified regions were TCR beta CDR3 sequences from RNA transcripts. First-round RT-PCR with HTBI primers amplified the TCR CDR3 region. TCRdb re-called the multiplex PCR reads with MiXCR, one entry per CDR3 protein. The sample records over 500,000 distinct CDR3 sequences, more than 15% being singletons. V dropped 1 base and J dropped 6 bases, with 13 bases sitting between them. This CDR3 is 15 amino acids long. Per the germline V gene, CDR1 is SNHLY and CDR2 is FYNNEI. This clonotype was picked up many times. Exclusion followed for patients with uncontrolled infection, other autoimmune disease, pregnancy or lactation. Using 9.5 to 10 ml of fresh peripheral blood, PBMCs were prepared.

The chain uses TRBV2 and TRBJ1-5, with D unresolved. The sample comprised blood. The sequence derives from a woman aged 18 to 35 with Graves' ophthalmopathy. The CDR3 coding sequence is TGTGCCAGCAGTGAAGAACGGGGAAGTAGTCAGCCCCAGCATTTT. As protein: CASSEERGSSQPQHF.